This T cell receptor beta chain appears in the sequencing data of a study of T cell responses to AZD1222 COVID-19 vaccine. Study results and caveats: The study found vaccine-associated CD4 TCRs spanning spike, dominant at 160-218 and 743-854.

In the case of this clone: What it recognizes is unknown.

Generated by immunoSEQ multiplex PCR, the TCRdb table keeps only in-frame clones and is missing some. The sample carries around 67,000 clones, less than 90% recorded once. Germline CDR1 is MNHEY and CDR2 is SVGAGI. V shed 6 bases and J shed 7 bases, with 16 bases lying between them. The CDR3 spans 14 residues. This chain connects TRBV6-5 to TRBJ1-5; possible D gene TRBD1, 5 bases. The specimen comprised peripheral blood, sampled on day 0 of AZD1222 vaccination. This sequence was found in an adult in good health. The CDR3 nucleotides read TGTGCCAGCAGAGCAGGACGGGGGGGACAGCCCCAGCATTTT. Translating it yields CASRAGRGGQPQHF.